This paragraph covers one TCR beta chain sequence. This specimen belongs to a study of cytomegalovirus exposure and HLA in healthy donors. CDR3 length: 13 amino acids. The V gene's germline CDR1 is LNHDA and CDR2 SQIVND (reference sequence). V was shortened by 10 bases and J by 4 bases, with 14 bases between the two germline ends. In the PCR, 60 Vbeta and 13 Jbeta primers were used. Assay: immunoSEQ multiplex PCR; the TCRdb copy retains only in-frame clones and omits some. The table has around 130,000 clones, roughly 86% seen once; the top ten hold around 0.51%. This chain links TRBV19 with TRBJ2-1; D is uncertain. Sequencing was carried out using PBMCs. The source is a woman aged 35 to 49 in good health and CMV-seronegative. Here the CDR3 reads CATARDLYNEQFF. DNA for the CDR3: TGTGCCACCGCTAGAGACTTGTACAATGAGCAGTTCTTC.